This TCR beta chain appears in the sequencing data of a study of T-cell memory formation after mild COVID-19. Study-wide context: Each donor largely had its own TCR clusters.

After 5'RACE with constant-segment primers, TCR alpha and TCR beta cDNA libraries carrying sample barcodes and UMIs were obtained. MiXCR, run by TCRdb on the 5' RACE reads, gives a single entry per CDR3 protein. The table has a few hundred thousand distinct CDR3 sequences, around a quarter seen once. As to this clonotype: Its antigen is not identified.

General study findings and limits: Detection of some responders pre-infection suggested pre-existing cross-reactive memory T cells participated. The main location of contracting CD4+ clones was CM and EM, and that of contracting CD8+ clones was EMRA.

V lost 3 bases to trimming and J lost 0 bases, with 16 bases between them. The V gene's germline CDR1 is SGHDT and CDR2 YYEEEE. CDR3 length: 17 residues. This receptor was taken from an adult woman who had mild COVID-19 (a few samples of this study predate the infection). Cell type and time point are not known. The J gene is TRBJ2-4, the V gene TRBV5-6, with D possibly matching TRBD2 (6 bases). Sample: PBMCs or a T cell subset sorted from them (not recorded which). CDR3 in amino acids: CASSSLGGDGAKNIQYF. DNA of the CDR3: TGTGCCAGCAGCTCTTTGGGCGGGGACGGAGCCAAAAACATTCAGTACTTC.